This T cell receptor beta chain was sequenced in a study of shared clonotypes between healthy human individuals. Study-wide background: CD4 naive and CD4 memory each took three plates per donor, while CD8 naive took two and CD8 memory one.

Worth noting for this clone: Its antigen is currently unknown.

Study outcomes and limitations: Genetic and exposure-history diversity was limited by the few donors. Memory subsets generally showed lower estimated richness than naive subsets.

The repertoire was sequenced with immunoSEQ multiplex PCR; TCRdb's copy has only in-frame clones and lacks some. The table lists around 1.1 million clones, approximately 75% of them singletons. This TCR was recovered from a man between 18 and 29 years old in good health. Some clones in this sample may be carry-over from other donors' samples. Sequencing input: memory CD4+ T cells from PBMCs. Noted subset: CD45RA-negative fraction.

The CDR3 reads CASSSRRSYDAQETQYF. The CDR3 DNA sequence: TGTGCCAGCAGCTCCCGGCGTAGTTACGACGCCCAAGAGACCCAGTACTTC. V usage is TRBV7-9 and J usage is TRBJ2-5; unclear D gene. The CDR3 covers 17 residues. Germline V gives CDR1 SEHNR, CDR2 FQNEAQ (reference sequence). Trimming removed 4 bases at V and 1 base at J, with 19 bases between. The full variable domain, rest sourced from reference TRBV7-9 and TRBJ2-5, is DTGVSQNPRHKITKRGQNVTFRCDPISEHNRLYWYRQTLGQGPEFLTYFQNEAQLEKSRLLSDRFSAERPKGSFSTLEIQRTEQGDSAMYLCASSSRRSYDAQETQYFGPGTRLLVL.